Here is one T cell receptor (beta chain) with its context. No antigen is known for it. These data originate in a study of T cell repertoires in cytomegalovirus infection. CDR3 length: 17 amino acids. With 1 base clipped from V and 6 bases from J, the junction kept 10 bases outside the gene matches. The germline V gene encodes CDR1 SEHNR and CDR2 FQNEAQ (reference sequence). TCRdb recomputed calls from the reads with MiXCR, one row per CDR3 protein. The profile shows roughly 500,000 distinct CDR3 sequences, roughly 43% of them singletons. The chain couples TRBV7-9 to TRBJ1-5; 9 nucleotides align to TRBD1. The receptor comes from a human donor in good health (CMV status not recorded). Some clones in this sample may be carry-over from other donors' samples. The specimen was cultured PBMCs, collected from culture after CMV antigen stimulation. The CDR3 coding sequence is TGTGCCAGCAGCTTAGGTCGAGGACAGGGGCACGCTCAGCCCCAGCATTTT. Its translation: CASSLGRGQGHAQPQHF.